Following are 8 T cell receptor beta chains from one sample sequenced in a study of blood T cell repertoires in COVID-19. Sequencing was performed with immunoSEQ multiplex PCR; in TCRdb, only in-frame clones are kept and a portion is missing. The sample consists of tens of thousands of clones, about 83% of them appearing once. The source material was peripheral blood. Source of these receptors: a man aged 45-65 years with acute or convalescent COVID-19.

V and J are TRBV21-1 and TRBJ2-1; TRBD2 is the table's D call and was not checked against the DNA. TRBV21-1 is deemed a pseudogene. CDR3 length equals 19 residues. CDR3 nucleotide sequence: TGTGCCAGCCGGAAGCGGGGACTAGCGGGGTGGTGTTCCTACAATGAGCAGTTCTTC. Its protein product is CASRKRGLAGWCSYNEQFF.

The genes are TRBV2 and TRBJ1-2; the match to TRBD1 covers 9 bases. Trimming at V came to 6 bases and at J to 3 bases, leaving 8 bases not matched to a gene. The CDR3 totals 15 residues. The germline V gene has CDR1 SNHLY and CDR2 FYNNEI. CDR3 loop: CASRRDRATYYGYTF. The CDR3, as DNA: TGTGCCAGCAGACGGGACAGGGCAACCTACTATGGCTACACCTTC.

The CDR3 region is CASSYRGRNTEAFF. The CDR3 nucleotides read TGTGCCAGCAGTTACAGGGGTCGTAACACTGAAGCTTTCTTT. The chain links TRBV6-2 or TRBV6-3 to TRBJ1-1; perhaps TRBD1 as D (5 bases). The CDR3 covers 14 residues. Germline CDR1 reads MNHEY; CDR2 reads SVGEGT. V was clipped by 2 bases and J by 2 bases, with 9 bases between them.

The chain carries TRBV7-2 and TRBJ1-2; D remains ambiguous. Germline V lookup: CDR1 SGHTA, CDR2 FQGNSA. The CDR3 spans 14 residues. V lost 5 bases and J 3 bases, leaving 13 bases between the germline ends. The CDR3 DNA is TGTGCCAGCAGCCTAGGGAGGCCTGACTATGGCTACACCTTC. This gives the protein CASSLGRPDYGYTF.

The genes are TRBV11-2 and TRBJ2-5; TRBD2 is a possible D gene (6 bases). The CDR3 consists of 12 residues. CDR1 and CDR2 from the germline V gene are SGHAT and FQNNGV. The V end lost 5 bases, the J end lost 7 bases, and 11 bases lay between the germline ends. The DNA of the CDR3 is TGTGCCAGCAGCCGGGAGTTCGGGACCCAGTACTTC. Translated: CASSREFGTQYF. The entire variable domain, with the rest obtained from reference TRBV11-2 and TRBJ2-5, is as follows: EAGVAQSPRYKIIEKRQSVAFWCNPISGHATLYWYQQILGQGPKLLIQFQNNGVVDDSQLPKDRFSAERLKGVDSTLKIQPAKLEDSAVYLCASSREFGTQYFGPGTRLLVL.

The rearrangement uses TRBV19 and TRBJ2-2; 9 nucleotides match TRBD2. V gave up 1 base and J gave up 4 bases; unmatched junction bases: 7. The CDR3 has 17 residues. CDR1 and CDR2 (germline): LNHDA, SQIVND (reference sequence). The CDR3 here is CASSIVRGGAGTGELFF. DNA for the CDR3: TGTGCCAGTAGTATAGTCCGCGGGGGGGCGGGCACCGGGGAGCTGTTTTTT.

This clone was detected only a few times. The chain employs TRBV6-1 and TRBJ1-2, with 7 nucleotides matching TRBD1. Germline CDR1 MNHNS, CDR2 SASEGT. This CDR3 is built from 14 residues. The junction had 2 bases not matched to a gene; V was cut back by 0 bases and J by 4 bases. The CDR3 loop reads CASSEAGTAYGYTF. The DNA of the CDR3 is TGTGCCAGCAGTGAAGCCGGGACAGCCTATGGCTACACCTTC.

CDR3 protein: CASSYSPQGNYGYTF. The DNA for the CDR3 is TGTGCCAGCAGTTACTCACCCCAGGGAAACTATGGCTACACCTTC. The chain uses TRBV6-2 or TRBV6-3 and TRBJ1-2; TRBD1 is a possible D gene (5 bases). V lost 0 bases and J 2 bases, leaving 10 bases between the germline ends. The CDR3 contains 15 residues. Germline V gene data show CDR1 as MNHEY and CDR2 as SVGEGT.